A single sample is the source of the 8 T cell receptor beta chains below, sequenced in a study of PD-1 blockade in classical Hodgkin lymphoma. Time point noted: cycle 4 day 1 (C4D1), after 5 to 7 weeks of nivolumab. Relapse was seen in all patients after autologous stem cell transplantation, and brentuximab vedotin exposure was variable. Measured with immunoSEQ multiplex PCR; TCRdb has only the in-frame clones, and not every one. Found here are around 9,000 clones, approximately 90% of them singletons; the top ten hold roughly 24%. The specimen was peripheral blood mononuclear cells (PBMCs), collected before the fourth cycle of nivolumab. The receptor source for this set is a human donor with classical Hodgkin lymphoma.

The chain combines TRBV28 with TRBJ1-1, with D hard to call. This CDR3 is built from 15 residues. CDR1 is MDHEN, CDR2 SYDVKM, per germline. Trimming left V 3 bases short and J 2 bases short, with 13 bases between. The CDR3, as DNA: TGTGCCAGCAGTTTTGGAGGTACCCGAAACACTGAAGCTTTCTTT. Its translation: CASSFGGTRNTEAFF.

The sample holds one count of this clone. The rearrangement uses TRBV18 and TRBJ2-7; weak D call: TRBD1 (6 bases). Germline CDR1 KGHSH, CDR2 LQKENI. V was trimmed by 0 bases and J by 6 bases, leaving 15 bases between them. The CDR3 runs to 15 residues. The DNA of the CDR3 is TGTGCCAGCTCACCACCGAACGGACAGCAAGCCGAGCAGTACTTC. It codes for CASSPPNGQQAEQYF.

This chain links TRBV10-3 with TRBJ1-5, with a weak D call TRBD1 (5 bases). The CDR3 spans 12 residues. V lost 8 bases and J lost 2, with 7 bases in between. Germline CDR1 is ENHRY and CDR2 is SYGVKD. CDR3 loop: CAIQTGNQPQHF. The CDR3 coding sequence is TGTGCCATCCAGACAGGCAATCAGCCCCAGCATTTT.

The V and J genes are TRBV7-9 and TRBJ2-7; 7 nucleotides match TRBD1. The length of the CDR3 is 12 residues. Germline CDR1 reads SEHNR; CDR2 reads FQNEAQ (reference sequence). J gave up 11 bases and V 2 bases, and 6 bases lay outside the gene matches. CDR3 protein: CASSLTTGPKYF. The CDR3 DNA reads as TGTGCCAGCAGCTTAACGACAGGGCCCAAGTACTTC.

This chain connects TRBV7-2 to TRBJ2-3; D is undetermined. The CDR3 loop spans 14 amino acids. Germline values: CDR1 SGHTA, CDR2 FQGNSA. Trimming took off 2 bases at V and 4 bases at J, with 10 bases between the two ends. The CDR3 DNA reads TGTGCCAGCAGCTTACTAGTTGGTCCAGATACGCAGTATTTT. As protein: CASSLLVGPDTQYF. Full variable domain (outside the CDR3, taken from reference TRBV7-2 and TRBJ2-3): GAGVSQSPSNKVTEKGKDVELRCDPISGHTALYWYRQSLGQGLEFLIYFQGNSAPDKSGLPSDRFSAERTGGSVSTLTIQRTQQEDSAVYLCASSLLVGPDTQYFGPGTRLTVL.

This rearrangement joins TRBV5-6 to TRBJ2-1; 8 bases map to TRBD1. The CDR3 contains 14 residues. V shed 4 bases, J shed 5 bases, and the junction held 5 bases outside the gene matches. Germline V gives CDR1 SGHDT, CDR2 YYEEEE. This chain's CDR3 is CASSPEDRDNEQFF. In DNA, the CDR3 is TGTGCCAGCAGCCCCGAGGACAGGGACAATGAGCAGTTCTTC.

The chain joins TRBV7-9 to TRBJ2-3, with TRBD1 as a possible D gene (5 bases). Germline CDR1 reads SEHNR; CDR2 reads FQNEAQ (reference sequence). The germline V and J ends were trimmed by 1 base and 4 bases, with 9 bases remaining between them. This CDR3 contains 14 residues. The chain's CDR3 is CASSLGQGPDTQYF. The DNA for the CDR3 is TGTGCCAGCAGCTTAGGGCAGGGCCCAGATACGCAGTATTTT.

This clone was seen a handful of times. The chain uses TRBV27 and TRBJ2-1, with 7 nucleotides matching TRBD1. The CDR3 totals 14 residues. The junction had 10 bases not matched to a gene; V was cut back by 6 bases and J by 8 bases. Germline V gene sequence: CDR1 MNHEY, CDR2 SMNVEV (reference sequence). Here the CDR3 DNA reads TGTGCCAGCAGATTAGCAGGGGGTTACGATGAGCAGTTCTTC. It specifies CASRLAGGYDEQFF.